The 26 T cell receptor beta chains below were found in one sample sequenced in a study of radiotherapy plus CTLA-4 blockade in lung cancer. Generated by immunoSEQ multiplex PCR, the TCRdb table keeps only in-frame clones and is missing some. In the table there are around 110,000 clones, around 85% of which are singletons. The sequenced sample was peripheral blood, obtained from a patient treated with radiotherapy plus ipilimumab. The receptors were gathered from a human donor with non-small cell lung cancer that progressed on radiotherapy plus ipilimumab. Some clones in this sample may be carry-over from other donors' samples.

This clone was observed once. This chain uses TRBV2 with TRBJ1-2; D uncertain. CDR1 SNHLY and CDR2 FYNNEI come from the germline V gene. The CDR3 runs 12 residues. V was trimmed by 10 bases and J by 7 bases, leaving 16 bases between them. CDR3 region: CATLADGRGYTF. Written as DNA, the CDR3 is TGTGCCACCTTAGCGGACGGTCGTGGCTACACCTTC.

The rearrangement joins TRBV6-5 to TRBJ1-5; D unclear. This CDR3 comprises 14 residues. V gave up 6 bases and J gave up 7 bases, with 16 bases separating them. Looked up from germline, CDR1 is MNHEY and CDR2 is SVGAGI. The CDR3 here is CASSRTGRAQPQHF. CDR3 nucleotide sequence: TGTGCCAGCAGCAGGACGGGTAGGGCACAGCCCCAGCATTTT.

The gene calls are TRBV7-2 and TRBJ1-6; a possible D gene is TRBD1 (6 bases). The CDR3 contains 15 residues. From germline, CDR1 is SGHTA and CDR2 FQGNSA. V was trimmed by 1 base and J by 9 bases, leaving 13 bases between them. For the CDR3, the DNA is TGTGCCAGCAGCTTAGTATCAGGGGCAGGTTCACCCCTCCACTTT. Translating gives CASSLVSGAGSPLHF. The whole variable domain, filled in from reference TRBV7-2 and TRBJ1-6, reads GAGVSQSPSNKVTEKGKDVELRCDPISGHTALYWYRQSLGQGLEFLIYFQGNSAPDKSGLPSDRFSAERTGGSVSTLTIQRTQQEDSAVYLCASSLVSGAGSPLHFGNGTRLTVT.

CDR3 coding DNA: TGTGCCAGTAGTATAGTTGGGGGGGCGCGGACTAATGAAAAACTGTTTTTT. Encoded protein: CASSIVGGARTNEKLFF. The J gene is TRBJ1-4, the V gene TRBV19; D is possibly TRBD1 (6 bases). V was pared by 1 base and J by 2 bases, with 14 bases between. This CDR3 comprises 17 residues. Germline CDR1 LNHDA, CDR2 SQIVND (reference sequence).

The V and J genes are TRBV7-3 and TRBJ1-1; D is perhaps TRBD1 (6 bases). CDR1 and CDR2 (germline): SGHTA, FQGTGA. The CDR3 is made up of 12 amino acids. Trimming took off 0 bases at V and 10 bases at J, with 9 bases between the two ends. The CDR3: CASSLTGGAAFF. CDR3 sequence (DNA): TGTGCCAGCAGCTTAACAGGGGGGGCAGCTTTCTTT.

The gene calls are TRBV6-1 and TRBJ1-3; no definite D call. This CDR3 comprises 13 residues. CDR1 MNHNS and CDR2 SASEGT come from the germline V gene. With 7 bases removed from V and 4 bases from J, the gap between germline ends came to 11 bases. The CDR3 sequence is CASIPSGGNTIYF. CDR3 nucleotide sequence: TGTGCCAGCATCCCCTCGGGGGGAAACACCATATATTTT.

The chain combines TRBV5-1 with TRBJ2-5, with D possibly TRBD2 on 6 matching bases. This CDR3 contains 14 residues. The germline V gene has CDR1 SGHRS and CDR2 YFSETQ. V shed 5 bases and J shed 4 bases, with 15 bases lying between them. CDR3: CASSRVGGIETQYF. The CDR3 region has the DNA TGCGCCAGCAGTCGAGTCGGGGGAATAGAGACCCAGTACTTC.

The rearrangement joins TRBV20-1 to TRBJ1-5; D call uncertain. V was cut by 5 bases and J by 6 bases, with 8 bases left in between. CDR3 size: 11 residues. Germline assignment: CDR1 DFQATT and CDR2 SNEGSKA (reference sequence). The CDR3, as DNA: TGCAGTGCTCATCACGGTCAGCCCCAGCATTTT. Translating it yields CSAHHGQPQHF.

V and J are TRBV2 and TRBJ1-1; D call uncertain. V was clipped by 8 bases and J by 0 bases, with 10 bases between them. CDR3 length: 13 amino acids. In germline, CDR1 is SNHLY, CDR2 FYNNEI. This CDR3 is CASCGEMNTEAFF. CDR3 nucleotide sequence: TGTGCCAGCTGTGGGGAGATGAACACTGAAGCTTTCTTT.

The genes are TRBV19 and TRBJ2-1; D uncertain. This CDR3 region has 13 residues. CDR1 and CDR2 from the germline V gene are LNHDA and SQIVND (reference sequence). Between the trimmed V and J ends, which lost 0 bases and 10 bases, there was a span of 10 bases. For the CDR3, the DNA is TGTGCCAGTAGTATAGAGGGCAGAACAGAGCAGTTCTTC. Its protein is CASSIEGRTEQFF.

V gene TRBV7-2 combines with J gene TRBJ1-4; possible D gene TRBD1, 6 bases. Trimming removed 4 bases at V and 7 bases at J, with 13 bases between. In germline, CDR1 is SGHTA, CDR2 FQGNSA. CDR3 length: 14 amino acids. CDR3 nucleotides: TGTGCCAGCAGCTGGACAGCCTCTCCTGAAAAACTGTTTTTT. Protein product: CASSWTASPEKLFF.

The chain employs TRBV29-1 and TRBJ1-1; D is unresolved. V lost 4 bases to trimming and J lost 0 bases, with 9 bases between them. CDR1 is SQVTM, CDR2 ANQGSEA, per germline. The CDR3 has 13 residues. CDR3 sequence (DNA): TGCAGCGTTGGACTTTCTTTGAACACTGAAGCTTTCTTT. This translates into CSVGLSLNTEAFF. Variable domain in full (rest from reference TRBV29-1 and TRBJ1-1): SAVISQKPSRDICQRGTSLTIQCQVDSQVTMMFWYRQQPGQSLTLIATANQGSEATYESGFVIDKFPISRPNLTFSTLTVSNMSPEDSSIYLCSVGLSLNTEAFFGQGTRLTVV.

The chain is built from TRBV5-1 and TRBJ1-4; D not certain. V lost 0 bases and J 4 bases, leaving 7 bases between the germline ends. Germline assignment: CDR1 SGHRS and CDR2 YFSETQ. The CDR3 loop spans 14 amino acids. The CDR3, as DNA: TGCGCCAGCAGCTTGGCCCAAATTAATGAAAAACTGTTTTTT. It specifies CASSLAQINEKLFF. Variable domain in full (rest from reference TRBV5-1 and TRBJ1-4): KAGVTQTPRYLIKTRGQQVTLSCSPISGHRSVSWYQQTPGQGLQFLFEYFSETQRNKGNFPGRFSGRQFSNSRSEMNVSTLELGDSALYLCASSLAQINEKLFFGSGTQLSVL.

The rearrangement uses TRBV20-1 and TRBJ2-7; 8 bases map to TRBD1. This CDR3 region has 11 residues. Germline lookup yields CDR1 DFQATT and CDR2 SNEGSKA (reference sequence). The V segment lost 7 bases and the J segment 6 bases; nucleotides outside the gene matches: 5. This chain's CDR3 is CSVWTGFEQYF. CDR3 sequence (DNA): TGCAGTGTTTGGACAGGGTTCGAGCAGTACTTC.

The chain couples TRBV5-6 to TRBJ1-1, with 7 bases fitting TRBD1. The junction had 7 bases not matched to a gene; V was cut back by 4 bases and J by 7 bases. The CDR3 is made up of 13 amino acids. Germline CDR1 and CDR2: SGHDT and YYEEEE. Here the CDR3 reads CASSHQGGLEAFF. CDR3 coding DNA: TGTGCCAGCAGCCACCAGGGGGGCCTTGAAGCTTTCTTT.

The CDR3 sequence: CASSLKGVGPYSPLHF. CDR3 DNA: TGTGCCAGCAGTTTAAAAGGCGTAGGGCCCTATTCACCCCTCCACTTT. The V call is TRBV27, the J call TRBJ1-6; no reliable D call. This CDR3 has 16 residues. CDR1 and CDR2 (germline): MNHEY, SMNVEV (reference sequence). V lost 2 bases and J lost 8, with 16 bases in between.

V and J are TRBV7-2 and TRBJ2-1; either TRBD1 or TRBD2 may fit D (5 bases each). Trimming took 4 bases from V and 9 from J, leaving 16 bases between them. Germline lookup yields CDR1 SGHTA and CDR2 FQGNSA. This CDR3 is 14 amino acids long. Written as DNA, the CDR3 is TGTGCCAGCAGCTCGCCAACGGGGCGCAGTGAGCAGTTCTTC. Translated: CASSSPTGRSEQFF. The entire variable domain, with the rest obtained from reference TRBV7-2 and TRBJ2-1, is as follows: GAGVSQSPSNKVTEKGKDVELRCDPISGHTALYWYRQSLGQGLEFLIYFQGNSAPDKSGLPSDRFSAERTGGSVSTLTIQRTQQEDSAVYLCASSSPTGRSEQFFGPGTRLTVL.

The J gene is TRBJ1-1, the V gene TRBV4-2, with 7 bases identical to TRBD1. The length of the CDR3 is 16 residues. The V gene end was trimmed by 0 bases and the J gene end by 5 bases; junction bases not matched to a gene: 9. The germline CDR1 and CDR2 sequences are LGHNA and YNFKEQ. CDR3 bases: TGTGCCAGCAGCCAAGATGGTATAGGGGGCAATACTGAAGCTTTCTTT. It codes for CASSQDGIGGNTEAFF.

As regards this clone: A read error may account for a junction end that differs from germline. The chain has TRBV7-7 and TRBJ2-1; possible D gene TRBD1, 5 bases. This CDR3 spans 12 amino acids. Germline CDR1 and CDR2: SSHAT and FNYEAQ (reference sequence). CDR3: CASSPTGVEQFF. For the CDR3, the DNA is TGTGCTAGCAGCCCAACAGGCGTCGAGCAGTTCTTC.

This chain links TRBV21-1 with TRBJ2-5; the table's D call, TRBD1, has no DNA check behind it. TRBV21-1 is termed a pseudogene. The CDR3 length is 17 residues. The CDR3 DNA reads as TGTGCCAGCAGCAAAGAGCTTTCAGGGGGCCCCTGGTCGACCCAGTACTTC. It is translated as CASSKELSGGPWSTQYF.

This clone was detected a few times. The chain joins TRBV4-3 to TRBJ1-6; D ambiguous. The V end lost 1 base, the J end lost 10 bases, and 8 bases lay between the germline ends. Germline CDR1 LGHNA, CDR2 YSLEER. This CDR3 has 13 residues. The DNA for the CDR3 is TGCGCCAGCAGCCAAGGTGGCCGATCACCCCTCCACTTT. Translating gives CASSQGGRSPLHF.

The V call is TRBV6-1, the J call TRBJ1-3; 8 bases agree with TRBD1. The CDR3 covers 19 residues. Looked up from germline, CDR1 is MNHNS and CDR2 is SASEGT. Trimming at V came to 3 bases and at J to 0 bases, leaving 13 bases not matched to a gene. CDR3 protein: CASSEPTGASWNSGNTIYF. Here the CDR3 DNA reads TGTGCCAGCAGTGAGCCGACAGGGGCCTCATGGAACTCTGGAAACACCATATATTTT.

The CDR3 loop reads CASSNTDTQYF. The CDR3 DNA reads as TGTGCCAGTAGTAATACGGATACGCAGTATTTT. V usage is TRBV19 and J usage is TRBJ2-3; D is unclear. The CDR3 loop spans 11 amino acids. V lost 4 bases to trimming and J lost 6 bases, with 5 bases between them. From germline, CDR1 is LNHDA and CDR2 SQIVND (reference sequence).

The chain recombines TRBV6-1 with TRBJ1-2, with TRBD1 as a possible D gene (6 bases). Trimming pared 5 bases from V and 3 bases from J, leaving 7 bases between. Germline-derived CDR1 and CDR2 are MNHNS and SASEGT. The CDR3 has 12 amino acids. DNA of the CDR3: TGTGCCAGCAGTAACAGGGACTATGGCTACACCTTC. This translates into CASSNRDYGYTF.

The V and J genes are TRBV5-8 and TRBJ2-1, with 8 nucleotides matching TRBD1. V lost 6 bases to trimming and J lost 7 bases; unmatched junction nucleotides: 12. Germline lookup yields CDR1 SGHTS and CDR2 YDEGEE. CDR3 length: 15 amino acids. The CDR3 protein is CASNQPDRVKNEQFF. The CDR3 nucleotides read TGTGCCAGCAACCAACCGGACAGGGTAAAGAATGAGCAGTTCTTC.

The chain recombines TRBV29-1 with TRBJ1-2, with 7 bases identical to TRBD1. The J segment lost 6 bases and the V segment lost 5 bases, leaving 9 bases of the junction unmatched. Germline V gene sequence: CDR1 SQVTM, CDR2 ANQGSEA. This CDR3 comprises 13 residues. For the CDR3, the DNA is TGCAGCGTTTTCGGACAGGAGTGGGATGGCTACACCTTC. Encoded protein: CSVFGQEWDGYTF.